The sequence of this T cell receptor (beta chain) was determined in a study of blood T cells in healthy people across ages. Comment on this clonotype: Its antigen remains unknown.

Study-level findings and limits: Versus aged donors, long-lived donors had higher diversity and more naive CD4+ cells.

Then a second PCR, running roughly 7 to 11 cycles, was carried out with a sample-barcoded 5' primer and a J-beta primer mix. MiXCR was run by TCRdb on the 5' RACE reads, yielding one entry per CDR3 protein. The sample has 580,000 or so distinct CDR3 sequences, roughly 48% seen once. V trimming: 6 bases; J trimming: 0 bases; junction bases outside the gene matches: 2. The germline V gene has CDR1 ENHRY and CDR2 SYGVKD. There are 14 residues in the CDR3. This chain connects TRBV10-3 to TRBJ2-7; 10 nucleotides line up with TRBD1. Sequencing was carried out using blood. The TCR comes from a man of 80 years or more in good health. The CDR3 region has the DNA TGTGCCATCAGAGGGGACAGGGGCTCCTACGAGCAGTACTTC. Protein product: CAIRGDRGSYEQYF.